Listed below are T cell receptor beta chains from one sample, sequenced in a study of Graves' ophthalmopathy and Graves' hyperthyroidism. TCRdb called the multiplex PCR reads again in MiXCR, with one record for every CDR3 protein. The sample lists some 410,000 distinct CDR3 sequences, more than 20% occurring once. The sequencing sample was made of peripheral blood. These receptors were taken from a woman younger than 35 with stable Graves' hyperthyroidism. CDR3s include the opening cysteine and the closing phenylalanine or tryptophan. The order of the fields is D gene, J gene, V gene, clone size, CDR3 protein, CDR3 DNA. The D gene is left open where the match is weak. Clone size is not always given. Where it is, it says once, few, many or a class for expanded clones.

d_call: .
j_call: TRBJ1-5
v_call: TRBV29-1
clone_size: many
cdr3_aa: CSVAEPNQPQHF
cdr3_nt: TGCAGCGTTGCGGAGCCGAATCAGCCCCAGCATTTT

d_call: TRBD2
j_call: TRBJ2-7
v_call: TRBV20-1
clone_size: few
cdr3_aa: CSARDPIAGVTYEQYF
cdr3_nt: TGCAGTGCTAGAGATCCAATAGCGGGGGTGACCTACGAGCAGTACTTC

d_call: .
j_call: TRBJ1-2
v_call: TRBV7-2
clone_size: .
cdr3_aa: CASSLTPNERYTF
cdr3_nt: TGTGCCAGCAGCTTGACACCCAATGAGCGCTACACCTTC

d_call: TRBD1
j_call: TRBJ1-2
v_call: TRBV20-1
clone_size: many
cdr3_aa: CSALGQGGGYTF
cdr3_nt: TGCAGTGCATTAGGACAGGGAGGTGGCTACACCTTC

d_call: .
j_call: TRBJ1-6
v_call: TRBV11-2
clone_size: many
cdr3_aa: CASTSSYNSPLHF
cdr3_nt: TGTGCCAGTACTAGCTCCTATAATTCACCCCTCCACTTT

d_call: .
j_call: TRBJ2-5
v_call: TRBV7-6
clone_size: many
cdr3_aa: CASSYRVNLEETQYF
cdr3_nt: TGTGCCAGCAGCTACAGGGTAAACCTAGAAGAGACCCAGTACTTC

d_call: .
j_call: TRBJ1-1
v_call: TRBV29-1
clone_size: many
cdr3_aa: CSVGRDGNTEAFF
cdr3_nt: TGCAGCGTTGGGAGGGACGGGAACACTGAAGCTTTCTTT

d_call: .
j_call: TRBJ1-3
v_call: TRBV7-2
clone_size: few
cdr3_aa: CASSLGRDPIPIYF
cdr3_nt: TGTGCCAGCAGCTTAGGCCGGGACCCGATCCCCATATATTTT

d_call: .
j_call: TRBJ2-5
v_call: TRBV3-1
clone_size: many
cdr3_aa: CASSQPLGIMYQETQYF
cdr3_nt: TGTGCCAGCAGCCAACCACTGGGGATTATGTACCAAGAGACCCAGTACTTC

d_call: .
j_call: TRBJ1-2
v_call: TRBV12-3/TRBV12-4
clone_size: many
cdr3_aa: CASSRTTDGYTF
cdr3_nt: TGTGCCAGCAGTCGGACCACAGATGGCTACACCTTC

d_call: .
j_call: TRBJ1-5
v_call: TRBV4-1
clone_size: .
cdr3_aa: CASSQEMPGVQPQHF
cdr3_nt: TGCGCCAGCAGCCAAGAGATGCCAGGGGTTCAGCCCCAGCATTTT

d_call: .
j_call: TRBJ2-5
v_call: TRBV30
clone_size: .
cdr3_aa: CAWSEAETQYF
cdr3_nt: TGTGCCTGGAGCGAGGCGGAGACCCAGTACTTC

d_call: .
j_call: TRBJ1-5
v_call: TRBV12-3/TRBV12-4
clone_size: many
cdr3_aa: CASSLQGAHQPQHF
cdr3_nt: TGTGCCAGCAGCCTACAGGGAGCCCATCAGCCCCAGCATTTT

d_call: .
j_call: TRBJ1-1
v_call: TRBV20-1
clone_size: many
cdr3_aa: CSAIGWGLLQGEAFF
cdr3_nt: TGCAGTGCTATTGGATGGGGGCTACTCCAGGGTGAAGCTTTCTTT

d_call: TRBD2
j_call: TRBJ2-7
v_call: TRBV7-8
clone_size: .
cdr3_aa: CASSLVTSGWDEQYF
cdr3_nt: TGTGCCAGCAGCTTAGTTACTAGCGGGTGGGACGAGCAGTACTTC

d_call: .
j_call: TRBJ1-2
v_call: TRBV28
clone_size: many
cdr3_aa: CASSSAAANYGYTF
cdr3_nt: TGTGCCAGCAGTTCTGCCGCGGCTAACTATGGCTACACCTTC

d_call: .
j_call: TRBJ2-7
v_call: TRBV2
clone_size: many
cdr3_aa: CASSVVGEQYF
cdr3_nt: TGTGCCAGCAGTGTTGTTGGAGAGCAGTACTTC

d_call: .
j_call: TRBJ2-7
v_call: TRBV10-1
clone_size: many
cdr3_aa: CASSETGTGIDEQYF
cdr3_nt: TGCGCCAGCAGTGAGACCGGGACTGGGATTGACGAGCAGTACTTC

d_call: .
j_call: TRBJ1-5
v_call: TRBV2
clone_size: many
cdr3_aa: CASSDGSEYSNQPQHF
cdr3_nt: TGTGCCAGCAGTGATGGGTCCGAATATAGCAATCAGCCCCAGCATTTT

d_call: .
j_call: TRBJ1-5
v_call: TRBV30
clone_size: many
cdr3_aa: CAWSVPGIQPQHF
cdr3_nt: TGTGCCTGGAGTGTACCAGGTATTCAGCCCCAGCATTTT

d_call: .
j_call: TRBJ2-7
v_call: TRBV20-1
clone_size: many
cdr3_aa: CSARELVTHEQYF
cdr3_nt: TGCAGTGCCCGGGAGCTAGTGACCCACGAGCAGTACTTC

d_call: .
j_call: TRBJ2-2
v_call: TRBV18
clone_size: .
cdr3_aa: CASSPSASEGAGELFF
cdr3_nt: TGTGCCAGCTCACCATCTGCTTCCGAAGGGGCCGGGGAGCTGTTTTTT

d_call: TRBD1
j_call: TRBJ2-5
v_call: TRBV6-2/TRBV6-3
clone_size: few
cdr3_aa: CASSYSQGVGQETQYF
cdr3_nt: TGTGCCAGCAGTTACTCGCAGGGGGTCGGACAAGAGACCCAGTACTTC

d_call: .
j_call: TRBJ2-4
v_call: TRBV30
clone_size: many
cdr3_aa: CAWSGVGGEGIQYF
cdr3_nt: TGTGCCTGGAGTGGGGTGGGGGGCGAGGGCATTCAGTACTTC

d_call: .
j_call: TRBJ2-5
v_call: TRBV4-1
clone_size: few
cdr3_aa: CASSQEPQVPETQYF
cdr3_nt: TGCGCCAGCAGCCAAGAGCCCCAGGTCCCAGAGACCCAGTACTTC

d_call: TRBD1
j_call: TRBJ1-1
v_call: TRBV20-1
clone_size: many
cdr3_aa: CSANRGWTEAFF
cdr3_nt: TGCAGTGCCAACAGGGGGTGGACTGAAGCTTTCTTT

d_call: TRBD1
j_call: TRBJ1-2
v_call: TRBV5-1
clone_size: many
cdr3_aa: CASSFPPGQGPYGYTF
cdr3_nt: TGCGCCAGCAGCTTTCCTCCGGGACAGGGACCCTATGGCTACACCTTC

d_call: .
j_call: TRBJ2-7
v_call: TRBV12-3/TRBV12-4
clone_size: .
cdr3_aa: CASSPDWYEQYF
cdr3_nt: TGTGCCAGCAGTCCCGACTGGTACGAGCAGTACTTC

d_call: TRBD1
j_call: TRBJ1-3
v_call: TRBV12-3/TRBV12-4
clone_size: .
cdr3_aa: CANNRGSGNTIYF
cdr3_nt: TGTGCCAACAACAGGGGGTCTGGAAACACCATATATTTT

d_call: TRBD1
j_call: TRBJ2-7
v_call: TRBV19
clone_size: many
cdr3_aa: CASSRGQGGSYEQYF
cdr3_nt: TGTGCCAGTAGTAGAGGACAGGGGGGATCCTACGAGCAGTACTTC

d_call: TRBD1
j_call: TRBJ2-7
v_call: TRBV20-1
clone_size: .
cdr3_aa: CSARGDRGQIYEQYF
cdr3_nt: TGCAGTGCTAGAGGAGACAGGGGGCAAATCTACGAGCAGTACTTC

d_call: TRBD1
j_call: TRBJ1-6
v_call: TRBV4-1
clone_size: .
cdr3_aa: CASSQFGQGSSYNSPLHF
cdr3_nt: TGCGCCAGCAGCCAATTCGGACAGGGGAGCTCCTATAATTCACCCCTCCACTTT

d_call: TRBD2
j_call: TRBJ2-7
v_call: TRBV20-1
clone_size: many
cdr3_aa: CSAIMGGYEQYF
cdr3_nt: TGCAGTGCGATAATGGGGGGGTACGAGCAGTACTTC

d_call: TRBD1
j_call: TRBJ2-7
v_call: TRBV6-5
clone_size: many
cdr3_aa: CASSSKDRGPLYEQYF
cdr3_nt: TGTGCCAGCAGTTCGAAGGACAGGGGGCCCCTCTACGAGCAGTACTTC

d_call: TRBD1
j_call: TRBJ2-7
v_call: TRBV6-5
clone_size: many
cdr3_aa: CASPICRDSNSYEQYF
cdr3_nt: TGTGCCAGCCCAATCTGCCGGGACAGCAACTCCTACGAGCAGTACTTC

d_call: TRBD1
j_call: TRBJ2-7
v_call: TRBV6-1
clone_size: .
cdr3_aa: CASRRGQISYEQYF
cdr3_nt: TGTGCCAGCAGAAGGGGACAGATCTCCTACGAGCAGTACTTC

d_call: .
j_call: TRBJ1-1
v_call: TRBV6-5
clone_size: many
cdr3_aa: CASSYSISSNTEAFF
cdr3_nt: TGTGCCAGCAGTTACTCGATCAGTTCGAACACTGAAGCTTTCTTT

d_call: .
j_call: TRBJ1-1
v_call: TRBV3-1
clone_size: many
cdr3_aa: CASSQVNRAVEAFF
cdr3_nt: TGTGCCAGCAGCCAAGTTAACAGGGCCGTTGAAGCTTTCTTT

d_call: .
j_call: TRBJ2-7
v_call: TRBV29-1
clone_size: many
cdr3_aa: CSVEIPRGATYEQYF
cdr3_nt: TGCAGCGTTGAAATTCCTAGGGGGGCAACGTACGAGCAGTACTTC

d_call: .
j_call: TRBJ1-2
v_call: TRBV28
clone_size: many
cdr3_aa: CASSQPGQGGNYGYTF
cdr3_nt: TGTGCCAGCAGTCAACCCGGGCAGGGAGGGAACTATGGCTACACCTTC

d_call: .
j_call: TRBJ1-5
v_call: TRBV2
clone_size: many
cdr3_aa: CASSEESNQPQHF
cdr3_nt: TGTGCCAGCAGCGAGGAAAGCAATCAGCCCCAGCATTTT